Shown below are 10 T cell receptor beta chains from a single sample sequenced in a study of T-cell memory formation after mild COVID-19. TCRdb recomputed calls from the 5' RACE reads with MiXCR, one row per CDR3 protein. The sample shows 85,000 to 120,000 distinct CDR3 sequences, over 10% of them seen only once. Sequencing used PBMCs or a T cell subset sorted from them (not recorded which). Receptors were obtained from an adult woman who had mild COVID-19 (a few samples of this study predate the infection). Cell type and time point are not known.

The chain employs TRBV6-5 and TRBJ2-1; 11 nucleotides match TRBD2. The CDR3 length is 15 residues. CDR1 and CDR2 (germline): MNHEY, SVGAGI. V shed 5 bases, J shed 4 bases, and the junction held 4 bases outside the gene matches. CDR3 sequence (DNA): TGTGCCAGCAGTACCGGACTAGCGGGTTACAATGAGCAGTTCTTC. Residues: CASSTGLAGYNEQFF.

The chain combines TRBV18 with TRBJ2-7; D is unresolved. The V end lost 0 bases, the J end lost 4 bases, and 7 bases lay between the germline ends. CDR3 length: 13 residues. Germline loops: CDR1 KGHSH, CDR2 LQKENI. The chain's CDR3 is CASSPPSQYEQYF. In DNA, the CDR3 is TGTGCCAGCTCACCACCGTCACAATACGAGCAGTACTTC. Drawing the rest from reference TRBV18 and TRBJ2-7, the complete variable domain is NAGVMQNPRHLVRRRGQEARLRCSPMKGHSHVYWYRQLPEEGLKFMVYLQKENIIDESGMPKERFSAEFPKEGPSILRIQQVVRGDSAAYFCASSPPSQYEQYFGPGTRLTVT.

The table lists this clonotype with a few counts. The rearrangement links TRBV4-2 to TRBJ2-7; TRBD2 might be the D (6 bases). The CDR3 totals 13 residues. Looked up from germline, CDR1 is LGHNA and CDR2 is YNFKEQ. V lost 1 base, J lost 2 bases, and 6 bases lay in between. CDR3 nucleotide sequence: TGTGCCAGCAGCCAAGGGAGGGCCTACGAGCAGTACTTC. It specifies CASSQGRAYEQYF.

The chain has TRBV12-3 or TRBV12-4 and TRBJ1-1; D gene uncertain. Deletions cut 5 bases from V and 3 bases from J, with 10 bases between. The CDR3 is made up of 13 amino acids. In nucleotides, the CDR3 is TGTGCCAGCAGTAAAAGTACTTACACTGAAGCTTTCTTT. As protein: CASSKSTYTEAFF.

This clonotype came up a few times. The chain combines TRBV6-1 with TRBJ2-2; TRBD2 matches 8 bases. V lost 6 bases to trimming and J lost 6 bases; unmatched junction nucleotides: 9. The CDR3 consists of 15 residues. The germline CDR1 and CDR2 sequences are MNHNS and SASEGT. CDR3: CASSAGLEGPGELFF. Written as DNA, the CDR3 is TGTGCCAGCAGCGCGGGACTAGAAGGACCCGGGGAGCTGTTTTTT.

This chain joins TRBV2 and TRBJ2-5; TRBD1 aligns across 8 bases. The junction had 11 bases not matched to a gene; V was cut back by 1 base and J by 4 bases. The CDR3 extends over 17 amino acids. Per germline, CDR1 SNHLY and CDR2 FYNNEI. Here the CDR3 reads CASSEGAGGIGIETQYF. CDR3 nucleotides: TGTGCCAGCAGTGAAGGAGCAGGGGGCATTGGAATAGAGACCCAGTACTTC.

V is TRBV19 and J is TRBJ1-5; D is undetermined. The germline gives CDR1 LNHDA, CDR2 SQIVND (reference sequence). The CDR3 contains 13 residues. With 3 bases removed from V and 5 bases from J, the gap between germline ends came to 8 bases. The CDR3 reads CASSISSDQPQHF. Written as DNA, the CDR3 is TGTGCCAGTAGTATTAGCTCGGATCAGCCCCAGCATTTT. The entire variable domain, with the rest obtained from reference TRBV19 and TRBJ1-5, is as follows: DGGITQSPKYLFRKEGQNVTLSCEQNLNHDAMYWYRQDPGQGLRLIYYSQIVNDFQKGDIAEGYSVSREKKESFPLTVTSAQKNPTAFYLCASSISSDQPQHFGDGTRLSIL.

This clonotype was seen more than once but under ten times. The chain employs TRBV20-1 and TRBJ2-7; 10 bases are a match to TRBD2. The CDR3 length is 16 residues. V was pared by 2 bases and J by 4 bases, with 11 bases of the junction left unmatched. Germline CDR1 reads DFQATT; CDR2 reads SNEGSKA (reference sequence). CDR3 sequence reads: CSARPVSGRDPYEQYF. In DNA form, the CDR3 reads TGCAGTGCTAGACCGGTGAGCGGGAGGGATCCTTACGAGCAGTACTTC.

This clonotype was found a few times. The chain combines TRBV19 with TRBJ2-1, with TRBD2 matching 7 bases. Germline V CDR1 and CDR2: LNHDA, SQIVND (reference sequence). J gave up 5 bases and V 3 bases, and 7 bases lay outside the gene matches. CDR3 size: 15 residues. For the CDR3, the DNA is TGTGCCAGTAGTATCCGCGGGGGACCTGACAATGAGCAGTTCTTC. Translation gives CASSIRGGPDNEQFF.

There are a few counts of this clonotype. The chain recombines TRBV7-9 with TRBJ2-7; no firm D call. V lost 0 bases and J lost 5, with 5 bases in between. This CDR3 contains 12 residues. CDR1 and CDR2 from the germline V gene are SEHNR and FQNEAQ (reference sequence). The CDR3 DNA is TGTGCCAGCAGCTTAGCGTTGGACGAGCAGTACTTC. Protein product: CASSLALDEQYF.